This is a list of T cell receptor beta chains from one sample in a study of TIL therapy for anti-PD-1-resistant metastatic lung cancer. Profiled with immunoSEQ multiplex PCR; TCRdb holds only in-frame clones, not every one. Here the sample spans tens of thousands of clones, roughly 85% being singletons. Specimen: blood, collected at baseline. These receptors originate from a woman between 30 and 85 years old with non-small cell lung cancer. CDR3s include the opening cysteine and the closing phenylalanine or tryptophan. The order of the fields is clone size, V gene, D gene, J gene, CDR3 protein, CDR3 DNA. The D gene is left open where the match is weak. For some rows the clone size is stated as once, few or many, or as a class when expanded; others skip it.

-	TRBV2	TRBD2	TRBJ2-3	CASSPLAGGLDTQYF	TGTGCCAGCAGTCCCCTAGCGGGGGGGCTTGATACGCAGTATTTT
-	TRBV27	-	TRBJ1-4	CASSPKGPNEKLFF	TGTGCCAGCAGTCCGAAAGGACCCAATGAAAAACTGTTTTTT
-	TRBV5-1	-	TRBJ2-2	CASSLPSTGATGELFF	TGCGCCAGCAGCTTGCCGAGCACCGGGGCCACCGGGGAGCTGTTTTTT
-	TRBV7-3	TRBD1	TRBJ1-1	CASSLGGTVNTEAFF	TGTGCCAGCAGCTTAGGCGGGACAGTGAACACTGAAGCTTTCTTT
-	TRBV5-1	-	TRBJ1-3	CASSSGLLSGNTIYF	TGCGCCAGCAGCTCTGGACTGCTCTCTGGAAACACCATATATTTT
-	TRBV11-2	-	TRBJ2-2	CASARVANTGELFF	TGTGCCAGCGCCAGGGTAGCGAACACCGGGGAGCTGTTTTTT
-	TRBV19	-	TRBJ2-7	CASSIEQGGSYEQYF	TGTGCCAGTAGTATAGAACAGGGTGGTTCCTACGAGCAGTACTTC
once	TRBV10-3	TRBD1	TRBJ1-5	CAISSDRVEGPQHF	TGTGCCATCAGTTCTGACAGGGTGGAGGGGCCCCAGCATTTT
-	TRBV4-2	-	TRBJ1-3	CASSQRNRGTGNTIYF	TGTGCCAGCAGCCAGAGAAATAGGGGAACTGGAAACACCATATATTTT
-	TRBV5-1	-	TRBJ2-6	CASSLRVPGANVLTF	TGCGCCAGCAGCTTGAGGGTACCCGGGGCCAACGTCCTGACTTTC
-	TRBV5-1	-	TRBJ2-3	CASRIPPRNIGTDTQYF	TGCGCCAGCAGAATCCCCCCGAGGAACATAGGCACAGATACGCAGTATTTT
-	TRBV6-6	-	TRBJ2-3	CASSPHRDTDTQYF	TGTGCCAGCAGTCCTCACAGGGACACAGATACGCAGTATTTT
-	TRBV20-1	-	TRBJ2-1	CSAIGSEQFF	TGCAGTGCTATCGGCAGCGAGCAGTTCTTC
once	TRBV12-2	-	TRBJ2-7	CASRLTGQGPYEQYF	TGTGCAAGTCGCTTAACTGGACAGGGCCCCTACGAGCAGTACTTC
-	TRBV27	TRBD2	TRBJ2-1	CASSLVGGRDEQFF	TGTGCCAGCAGTTTAGTGGGCGGGAGGGATGAGCAGTTCTTC
-	TRBV18	-	TRBJ2-3	CASSPTLGAQYF	TGTGCCAGCTCACCAACTCTCGGCGCGCAGTATTTT
-	TRBV5-1	-	TRBJ2-5	CASSTGETQYF	TGCGCCAGCAGCACCGGAGAGACCCAGTACTTC
-	TRBV19	-	TRBJ2-2	CASSPALGELFF	TGTGCCAGTAGTCCTGCCCTGGGGGAGCTGTTTTTT
-	TRBV14	TRBD1	TRBJ1-1	CASSEQGGYTEAFF	TGTGCCAGCAGCGAACAGGGGGGATACACTGAAGCTTTCTTT
once	TRBV5-6	TRBD1	TRBJ2-6	CASSSDRGRRSGANVLTF	TGTGCCAGCAGCTCCGACAGGGGGCGCCGCTCTGGGGCCAACGTCCTGACTTTC
-	TRBV6-1	TRBD1	TRBJ1-1	CATRSRDRFEAFF	TGTGCCACTCGGTCCCGGGACAGGTTTGAAGCTTTCTTT
-	TRBV28	-	TRBJ1-2	CASSFTRQGYGYTF	TGTGCCAGCAGTTTTACCAGGCAAGGCTATGGCTACACCTTC
-	TRBV30	-	TRBJ2-2	CAWSVAGELFF	TGTGCCTGGAGTGTAGCCGGGGAGCTGTTTTTT
-	TRBV5-4	-	TRBJ2-5	CASSSRLGAETQYF	TGTGCCAGCAGCTCCCGTTTGGGGGCGGAGACCCAGTACTTC
-	TRBV2	-	TRBJ2-5	CASSWLRETQYF	TGTGCCAGCAGTTGGCTTAGGGAGACCCAGTACTTC
-	TRBV10-3	TRBD1	TRBJ2-3	CAISESAGGAGTQYF	TGTGCCATCAGTGAGTCGGCAGGGGGCGCAGGTACGCAGTATTTT
-	TRBV5-1	-	TRBJ2-1	CASSQGGSSYNEQFF	TGCGCCAGCAGCCAGGGTGGGAGCTCCTACAATGAGCAGTTCTTC
-	TRBV28	TRBD1	TRBJ1-2	CASSSQGADYGYTF	TGTGCCAGCAGCTCGCAGGGGGCTGACTATGGCTACACCTTC
-	TRBV27	TRBD1	TRBJ1-2	CASSYTGVSGYTF	TGTGCCAGCAGCTACACAGGGGTCAGTGGCTACACCTTC
-	TRBV5-1	-	TRBJ2-5	CASSLVSGQETQYF	TGCGCCAGCAGCTTGGTTAGCGGCCAAGAGACCCAGTACTTC
-	TRBV7-6	-	TRBJ2-3	CASSSRASTDTQYF	TGTGCCAGCAGCTCCAGAGCTAGCACAGATACGCAGTATTTT
-	TRBV19	TRBD2	TRBJ2-4	CASKTRASGGAKNIQYF	TGTGCCAGTAAAACAAGGGCGAGCGGGGGAGCCAAAAACATTCAGTACTTC
-	TRBV2	TRBD1	TRBJ1-1	CASTTGQANTEAFF	TGTGCCAGCACCACCGGACAGGCGAACACTGAAGCTTTCTTT
-	TRBV6-5	TRBD1	TRBJ1-2	CASSPGQGFRYDYTF	TGTGCCAGCTCGCCGGGACAGGGGTTTCGGTATGACTACACCTTC
-	TRBV28	TRBD2	TRBJ2-7	CASSLDNTGTSGYEQYF	TGTGCCAGCAGTTTAGACAACACCGGGACTAGCGGCTACGAGCAGTACTTC
once	TRBV10-2	-	TRBJ2-2	CASSGRAPSLAGELFF	TGCGCCAGCAGTGGGAGGGCCCCCTCGTTGGCCGGGGAGCTGTTTTTT
-	TRBV10-1	-	TRBJ1-2	CASSEPTDPLADYGYTF	TGCGCCAGCAGTGAGCCAACGGATCCGTTAGCCGACTATGGCTACACCTTC
-	TRBV6-6	-	TRBJ2-7	CASSPGAYEQYF	TGTGCCAGCAGCCCCGGGGCCTACGAGCAGTACTTC
-	TRBV5-1	-	TRBJ2-7	CASGNLYEQYF	TGCGCCTCCGGGAATCTCTACGAGCAGTACTTC
-	TRBV29-1	-	TRBJ1-2	CSVEGARTYGYTF	TGCAGCGTTGAAGGGGCACGGACCTATGGCTACACCTTC
-	TRBV7-3	TRBD1	TRBJ1-1	CASSFGQGWTEAFF	TGTGCCAGCAGCTTCGGACAGGGGTGGACTGAAGCTTTCTTT
-	TRBV15	-	TRBJ2-4	CATSSAKTGLAKNIQYF	TGTGCCACCAGCAGCGCCAAAACAGGTCTAGCCAAAAACATTCAGTACTTC
-	TRBV5-6	TRBD2	TRBJ2-3	CASTVISSGPTDTQYF	TGTGCCAGCACCGTTATTTCTAGCGGGCCCACAGATACGCAGTATTTT
-	TRBV10-3	TRBD2	TRBJ2-1	CAISSGSSYNEQFF	TGTGCCATCAGTAGCGGGAGCTCCTACAATGAGCAGTTCTTC
-	TRBV6-5	-	TRBJ2-5	CASSYSHSFQETQYF	TGTGCCAGCAGTTACTCGCACAGCTTTCAAGAGACCCAGTACTTC
few	TRBV2	-	TRBJ1-1	CASRGPGVPEAFF	TGTGCCAGCAGGGGCCCGGGGGTGCCTGAAGCTTTCTTT
few	TRBV27	TRBD2	TRBJ2-7	CASSTTSGSSYEQYF	TGTGCCAGCAGTACTACTAGCGGGAGTTCTTACGAGCAGTACTTC
-	TRBV9	-	TRBJ1-2	CASSEVPDSFYGYTF	TGTGCCAGCAGCGAGGTTCCGGACAGCTTCTATGGCTACACCTTC
-	TRBV11-2	-	TRBJ2-7	CASSLGVSYEQYF	TGTGCCAGCAGCCTTGGTGTTAGCTACGAGCAGTACTTC
-	TRBV2	-	TRBJ2-6	CASSVRSSGANVLTF	TGTGCCAGCAGTGTGAGGAGCTCTGGGGCCAACGTCCTGACTTTC
-	TRBV5-8	TRBD2	TRBJ2-1	CASSLGLAGYNEQFF	TGTGCCAGCAGCTTGGGTCTAGCGGGCTACAATGAGCAGTTCTTC
-	TRBV2	-	TRBJ2-3	CASSDGAASTDTQYF	TGTGCCAGCAGTGATGGGGCGGCTAGCACAGATACGCAGTATTTT
-	TRBV28	-	TRBJ1-2	CASSLDAGKGIYGYTF	TGTGCCAGCAGTTTAGATGCCGGGAAGGGGATTTATGGCTACACCTTC
once	TRBV5-4	-	TRBJ1-2	CASSLAVRGHYGYTF	TGTGCCAGCAGCCTGGCGGTCAGGGGCCACTATGGCTACACCTTC